These 17 T cell receptor beta chains originate from one sample sequenced in a study of blood T cell repertoires in COVID-19. Clones were sequenced by immunoSEQ multiplex PCR, and TCRdb holds only the in-frame ones, with some missing. The repertoire holds about 280,000 clones, approximately 90% seen once, with approximately 3% in the top ten. The source material was PBMCs or T cells enriched from blood (not recorded which). These receptors all come from a man aged 40-49 years who had been exposed to COVID-19.

V is TRBV2 and J is TRBJ1-6, with D unclear. The germline gives CDR1 SNHLY, CDR2 FYNNEI. CDR3 length: 15 amino acids. With 6 bases removed from V and 6 bases from J, the gap between germline ends came to 15 bases. CDR3 sequence (DNA): TGTGCCAGCAGAAGCGGGTGGCTCCCTAATTCACCCCTCCACTTT. Its translation: CASRSGWLPNSPLHF.

The chain couples TRBV14 to TRBJ2-3; 8 bases line up with TRBD2. This CDR3 spans 14 amino acids. J lost 0 bases, V lost 4 bases, and 0 bases had no gene match. Looked up from germline, CDR1 is SGHDN and CDR2 is FVKESK. This CDR3 reads CASSRGGSTDTQYF. In nucleotides, the CDR3 is TGTGCCAGCAGCCGCGGGGGGAGCACAGATACGCAGTATTTT.

The chain carries TRBV18 and TRBJ2-7, with 10 bases lining up with TRBD2. Trimming cost V 3 bases and J 7 bases; bases outside gene matches: 6. The CDR3 spans 14 residues. Germline V gene data show CDR1 as KGHSH and CDR2 as LQKENI. The CDR3: CASSPLAGEGEQYF. The CDR3 DNA reads TGTGCCAGCTCACCCCTAGCGGGAGAGGGAGAGCAGTACTTC.

The V call is TRBV27, the J call TRBJ2-1; weak D call: TRBD2 (6 bases). The CDR3 is 13 residues long. V gave up 5 bases and J gave up 9 bases, with 14 bases separating them. Germline V gene data show CDR1 as MNHEY and CDR2 as SMNVEV (reference sequence). The CDR3, as DNA: TGTGCCAGCAGTCCCAGGGAGGCGGGTGAGCAGTTCTTC. Translation gives CASSPREAGEQFF.

The V call is TRBV27, the J call TRBJ2-5, with 12 nucleotides matching TRBD2. Trimming removed 2 bases from V and 2 bases from J; junction bases left unmatched: 9. The V gene's germline CDR1 is MNHEY and CDR2 SMNVEV (reference sequence). The CDR3 has 18 residues. CDR3 DNA: TGTGCCAGCAGTTTACTAGGACTAGCGGGGCCTTCTCAAGAGACCCAGTACTTC. It codes for CASSLLGLAGPSQETQYF.

This chain links TRBV30 with TRBJ1-1; a weak D match, TRBD1 (5 bases). V was pared by 3 bases and J by 4 bases, with 12 bases between. The CDR3 spans 13 residues. The V gene's germline CDR1 is GTSNPN and CDR2 SVGIG (reference sequence). The CDR3 region is CAWSQGHSTEAFF. In DNA form, the CDR3 reads TGTGCCTGGAGCCAGGGCCACAGCACTGAAGCTTTCTTT.

This chain uses TRBV9 with TRBJ1-2, with 7 bases identical to TRBD1. The CDR3 is 17 amino acids. Germline V gives CDR1 SGDLS, CDR2 YYNGEE. The J segment lost 1 base and the V segment lost 0 bases, leaving 9 bases of the junction unmatched. The CDR3 nucleotides read TGTGCCAGCAGCGTAGGGTTCGCGACAGGGTTTAACTATGGCTACACCTTC. It yields the protein CASSVGFATGFNYGYTF. The variable domain in full, completed from reference TRBV9 and TRBJ1-2, reads DSGVTQTPKHLITATGQRVTLRCSPRSGDLSVYWYQQSLDQGLQFLIQYYNGEERAKGNILERFSAQQFPDLHSELNLSSLELGDSALYFCASSVGFATGFNYGYTFGSGTRLTVV.

V usage is TRBV5-4 and J usage is TRBJ1-6, with D perhaps matching TRBD1 (5 bases). The CDR3 covers 14 residues. Trimming stripped 4 bases from V and 6 bases from J, with 11 bases between. Germline lookup yields CDR1 SGHNT and CDR2 YYREEE (reference sequence). The DNA of the CDR3 is TGTGCCAGCAGCCAAGGTAGGGGTAATTCACCCCTCCACTTT. Amino acids: CASSQGRGNSPLHF.

V is TRBV7-8 and J is TRBJ1-5; TRBD1 matches at 7 bases. V shed 1 base and J 1 base; nucleotides not matched to a gene: 4. The CDR3 loop spans 16 amino acids. Germline V CDR1 and CDR2: SGHVS, FQNEAQ. The CDR3 DNA sequence: TGTGCCAGCAGCTTAGGAACGGGACAGAGCAATCAGCCCCAGCATTTT. It is translated as CASSLGTGQSNQPQHF.

The chain links TRBV9 to TRBJ2-1; 15 bases align to TRBD2. CDR3 length: 16 amino acids. Germline V gene lookup returns CDR1 SGDLS and CDR2 YYNGEE. V was clipped by 4 bases and J by 6 bases; unmatched bases: 5. The CDR3, as DNA: TGTGCCAGCAGCATCCTGGGACTAGCGGGAGGCAATGAGCAGTTCTTC. It yields the protein CASSILGLAGGNEQFF. Supplemented by reference TRBV9 and TRBJ2-1, the full variable domain reads DSGVTQTPKHLITATGQRVTLRCSPRSGDLSVYWYQQSLDQGLQFLIQYYNGEERAKGNILERFSAQQFPDLHSELNLSSLELGDSALYFCASSILGLAGGNEQFFGPGTRLTVL.

The chain combines TRBV27 with TRBJ2-7; 9 bases line up with TRBD2. J gave up 5 bases and V 0 bases, and 8 bases lay outside the gene matches. CDR3 size: 16 residues. CDR1 MNHEY and CDR2 SMNVEV come from the germline V gene (reference sequence). CDR3 sequence reads: CASSLSGLAGIDEQYF. The CDR3 DNA is TGTGCCAGCAGTTTATCCGGGCTAGCGGGAATAGACGAGCAGTACTTC.

This clone came up once. The chain couples TRBV4-1 to TRBJ1-1; the D gene is possibly TRBD1 (6 bases). V was shortened by 1 base and J by 5 bases, with 17 bases between the two germline ends. The CDR3 spans 16 residues. The germline CDR1 and CDR2 sequences are MGHRA and YSYEKL. CDR3 protein: CASSQALGGQWTEAFF. The CDR3 region has the DNA TGCGCCAGCAGCCAAGCTCTTGGGGGCCAGTGGACTGAAGCTTTCTTT.

The rearrangement uses TRBV5-5 and TRBJ2-2; the match to TRBD2 covers 7 bases. The CDR3 sequence is 17 residues long. V was pared by 3 bases and J by 1 base, with 9 bases of the junction left unmatched. The germline CDR1 and CDR2 sequences are SGHKS and YYEKEE (reference sequence). Here the CDR3 reads CASSSPFRGRNTGELFF. CDR3 DNA sequence: TGTGCCAGCAGCTCCCCGTTCCGCGGGAGGAACACCGGGGAGCTGTTTTTT.

The V gene is TRBV7-6, the J gene TRBJ2-5; D remains unclear. Germline V gene sequence: CDR1 SGHVS, CDR2 FNYEAQ. Trimming stripped 5 bases from V and 5 bases from J, with 18 bases between. This CDR3 contains 15 residues. The CDR3 is CASSPAWRRQETQYF. In DNA, the CDR3 is TGTGCCAGCAGCCCCGCATGGAGACGGCAGGAGACCCAGTACTTC. Using reference TRBV7-6 and TRBJ2-5 for the parts outside the CDR3, the full variable domain is GAGVSQSPRYKVTKRGQDVALRCDPISGHVSLYWYRQALGQGPEFLTYFNYEAQQDKSGLPNDRFSAERPEGSISTLTIQRTEQRDSAMYRCASSPAWRRQETQYFGPGTRLLVL.

This clone has only one observation. Here the CDR3 DNA reads TGTGCCAGCAGCTACACTAGCGGGAGGGCCTACGAGCAGTACTTC. Its translation is CASSYTSGRAYEQYF. The J gene is TRBJ2-7, the V gene TRBV11-2; 13 bases are shared with TRBD2. The germline V gene has CDR1 SGHAT and CDR2 FQNNGV. The CDR3 runs to 15 residues. V shed 4 bases and J 2 bases; nucleotides not matched to a gene: 2.

The chain uses TRBV6-5 and TRBJ2-7, with 7 bases matching TRBD2. This CDR3 contains 13 residues. Germline CDR1 reads MNHEY; CDR2 reads SVGAGI. V was clipped by 5 bases and J by 0 bases; unmatched bases: 1. CDR3 sequence (DNA): TGTGCCAGCAGTACTAGCGACTCCTACGAGCAGTACTTC. It yields the protein CASSTSDSYEQYF.

The chain has TRBV20-1 and TRBJ1-5; tentatively, D is TRBD1 (5 bases). Trimming cost V 3 bases and J 4 bases, with 13 bases left between them. Germline lookup yields CDR1 DFQATT and CDR2 SNEGSKA (reference sequence). This CDR3 region has 14 residues. The CDR3 loop reads CSASNIQGNQPQHF. Written as DNA, the CDR3 is TGCAGTGCTAGTAATATTCAGGGAAATCAGCCCCAGCATTTT.